The 2 T cell receptor beta chains reported below all come from one sample, sequenced in a study of T cell repertoires in cytomegalovirus infection. Their target antigens are unknown. TCRdb passed the reads through MiXCR, listing each CDR3 protein once. This sample yields about half a million distinct CDR3 sequences, of which 30% to 40% are seen a single time; about 17% belongs to the top ten. The material was cultured PBMCs, obtained from culture after CMV antigen stimulation. The receptors shown here come from a human donor in good health (CMV status not recorded). Some clones in this sample may be carry-over from other donors' samples.

The V and J genes are TRBV6-5 and TRBJ1-4; TRBD1 matches 7 bases. Per the germline V gene, CDR1 is MNHEY and CDR2 is SVGAGI. V dropped 4 bases and J dropped 0; count of bases not matched to a gene: 11. The CDR3 length is 18 residues. The CDR3 coding sequence is TGTGCCAGCAGTTTTTCCCCGGACAGGAAAACAACTAATGAAAAACTGTTTTTT. Its translation is CASSFSPDRKTTNEKLFF.

This rearrangement joins TRBV28 to TRBJ1-5; D possibly corresponds to TRBD1 (6 bases). The CDR3 length is 12 residues. Trimming left V 5 bases short and J 7 bases short, with 9 bases between. CDR1 is MDHEN and CDR2 is SYDVKM in the germline V gene. The chain's CDR3 is CASSLDSQPQHF. CDR3 DNA sequence: TGTGCCAGCAGTCTGGACAGCCAGCCCCAGCATTTT.